What follows are 14 T cell receptor beta chains derived from one specimen sequenced in a study of blood T cell repertoires in COVID-19 (dated by TCRdb to 2020 to 2022). Libraries were built with the immunoSEQ multiplex PCR assay. The table was pulled from immuneACCESS by TCRdb, which kept in-frame rearrangements only. Such tables lose some clones; where checked, under half of the loss comes from unresolved V genes, and the rest has no known cause. The sample table contains about 300,000 clones; only one count was recorded for 85% of them. About an eighth of the sample rests with the top ten. The sample comprised peripheral blood. Source of these receptors: a human donor in a cohort sampled during active COVID-19.

This sequence joins TRBV20-1 and TRBJ1-5; D gene unclear. The V end lost 3 bases, the J end lost 5 bases, and 17 bases lay between the germline ends. Germline V gene data show CDR1 as DFQATT and CDR2 as SNEGSKA (reference sequence). CDR3 length equals 15 residues. The chain's CDR3 is CSASNGGSRHQPQHF. The CDR3 bases are TGCAGTGCTAGTAACGGCGGCAGTCGACATCAGCCCCAGCATTTT.

This sequence joins TRBV5-1 and TRBJ2-6; 12 bases fit TRBD2. CDR3 size: 23 residues. The V gene's germline CDR1 is SGHRS and CDR2 YFSETQ. The ends lost 4 bases at V and 0 bases at J; junction bases unmatched: 20. CDR3 sequence: CASSPGSTPGLAGLSSGANVLTF. Written as DNA, the CDR3 is TGCGCCAGCAGCCCTGGTAGCACGCCAGGACTAGCGGGATTGAGCTCTGGGGCCAACGTCCTGACTTTC.

The chain links TRBV5-6 to TRBJ2-7; 7 bases line up with TRBD1. This CDR3 has 15 residues. V lost 4 bases and J lost 0; bases outside the gene matches: 7. From germline, CDR1 is SGHDT and CDR2 YYEEEE. The CDR3 loop is CASSVPQGLSYEQYF. The CDR3 coding sequence is TGTGCCAGCAGCGTGCCACAGGGGCTCTCCTACGAGCAGTACTTC. The complete variable domain, with remaining parts taken from reference TRBV5-6 and TRBJ2-7, reads DAGVTQSPTHLIKTRGQQVTLRCSPKSGHDTVSWYQQALGQGPQFIFQYYEEEERQRGNFPDRFSGHQFPNYSSELNVNALLLGDSALYLCASSVPQGLSYEQYFGPGTRLTVT.

The chain uses TRBV9 and TRBJ2-6; possibly TRBD2 for D (5 bases). Germline V lookup: CDR1 SGDLS, CDR2 YYNGEE. The length of the CDR3 is 16 residues. Trimming left V 0 bases short and J 2 bases short, with 9 bases between. The CDR3 spells CASSVGGFAGANVLTF. The CDR3 bases are TGTGCCAGCAGCGTAGGCGGGTTTGCTGGGGCCAACGTCCTGACTTTC.

In the case of this clone: This sample includes further DNA sequences coding for the same CDR3. The chain recombines TRBV5-1 with TRBJ2-2; 11 nucleotides align to TRBD2. The CDR3 is made up of 15 amino acids. Losses at the gene ends were 3 bases for V and 4 bases for J; bases not matched to a gene: 2. The germline V gene encodes CDR1 SGHRS and CDR2 YFSETQ. CDR3 sequence reads: CASSSGTSGTGELFF. In DNA, the CDR3 is TGCGCCAGCAGCTCGGGGACTAGCGGCACCGGGGAGCTGTTTTTT.

This chain connects TRBV18 to TRBJ2-2; 13 nucleotides line up with TRBD2. CDR1 and CDR2 (germline): KGHSH, LQKENI. The length of the CDR3 is 16 residues. With 6 bases clipped from V and 5 bases from J, the junction kept 6 bases outside the gene matches. The chain's CDR3 is CASSTSGRARTGELFF. CDR3 DNA: TGTGCCAGCTCTACTAGCGGGAGGGCCAGGACCGGGGAGCTGTTTTTT.

This sequence joins TRBV6-5 and TRBJ1-6; no firm D call. Germline assignment: CDR1 MNHEY and CDR2 SVGAGI. Trimming cost V 11 bases and J 0 bases, with 11 bases left between them. The CDR3 is 14 amino acids. The CDR3 loop is CAAAASSYNSPLHF. The CDR3 nucleotides read TGTGCCGCAGCGGCAAGCTCCTATAATTCACCCCTCCACTTT.

This chain links TRBV6-5 with TRBJ1-2; 9 positions agree with TRBD1. The trim removed 7 bases at V and 5 bases at J, leaving 8 bases unmatched. The germline V gene encodes CDR1 MNHEY and CDR2 SVGAGI. This CDR3 spans 14 amino acids. In DNA, the CDR3 is TGTGCCAGCACTACCGGGACAGGGAGTTATGGCTACACCTTC. It specifies CASTTGTGSYGYTF.

Concerning this clone itself: This sample includes further DNA sequences coding for the same CDR3. The chain employs TRBV6-5 and TRBJ2-3; 10 bases fit TRBD2. This CDR3 region has 13 residues. V shed 6 bases, J shed 3 bases, and the junction held 0 bases outside the gene matches. Germline assignment: CDR1 MNHEY and CDR2 SVGAGI. CDR3: CASRTSGTDTQYF. CDR3 bases: TGTGCCAGCAGGACTAGCGGGACAGATACGCAGTATTTT.

V is TRBV7-9 and J is TRBJ2-7, with unresolved D. The ends were cut back, 6 bases at V and 6 bases at J, with 12 bases in the middle. The V gene's germline CDR1 is SEHNR and CDR2 FQNEAQ (reference sequence). The length of the CDR3 is 12 residues. The CDR3 loop is CASSPQSVEQYF. CDR3 nucleotide sequence: TGTGCCAGCAGTCCTCAGTCCGTCGAGCAGTACTTC.

The gene calls are TRBV5-1 and TRBJ1-2; 7 nucleotides agree with TRBD1. With V trimmed by 4 bases and J by 3 bases, 6 bases remained unmatched. The CDR3 extends over 14 amino acids. The germline V gene has CDR1 SGHRS and CDR2 YFSETQ. CDR3 protein: CASSQTTGDYGYTF. The CDR3, as DNA: TGCGCCAGCAGCCAAACCACAGGGGACTATGGCTACACCTTC.

The chain has TRBV3-1 (or the pseudogene TRBV3-2) and TRBJ2-2; TRBD1 agrees at 7 bases. This CDR3 is built from 16 residues. J lost 1 base, V lost 2 bases, and 4 bases had no gene match. CDR1 and CDR2 (germline): LGHDT, YNNKEL (reference sequence). CDR3 nucleotide sequence: TGTGCCAGCAGCCAATGGGGACAGATGAACACCGGGGAGCTGTTTTTT. It is translated as CASSQWGQMNTGELFF.

The chain uses TRBV4-1 and TRBJ2-3, with 14 nucleotides matching TRBD2. Per germline, CDR1 MGHRA and CDR2 YSYEKL. The CDR3 consists of 18 residues. Germline trimming cut 3 bases from V and 4 bases from J; bases unmatched to any gene: 9. The CDR3 sequence is CASSHLGTSGSRADTQYF. The CDR3 DNA is TGCGCCAGCAGCCACCTTGGGACTAGCGGGAGTCGGGCAGATACGCAGTATTTT.

The V gene is TRBV5-1, the J gene TRBJ2-2, with 12 bases identical to TRBD2. The CDR3 has 16 amino acids. Germline CDR1 is SGHRS and CDR2 is YFSETQ. The ends lost 4 bases at V and 2 bases at J; junction bases unmatched: 3. CDR3 residues: CASSPGLAGNTGELFF. As DNA, the CDR3 is TGCGCCAGCAGCCCGGGACTAGCGGGTAACACCGGGGAGCTGTTTTTT.